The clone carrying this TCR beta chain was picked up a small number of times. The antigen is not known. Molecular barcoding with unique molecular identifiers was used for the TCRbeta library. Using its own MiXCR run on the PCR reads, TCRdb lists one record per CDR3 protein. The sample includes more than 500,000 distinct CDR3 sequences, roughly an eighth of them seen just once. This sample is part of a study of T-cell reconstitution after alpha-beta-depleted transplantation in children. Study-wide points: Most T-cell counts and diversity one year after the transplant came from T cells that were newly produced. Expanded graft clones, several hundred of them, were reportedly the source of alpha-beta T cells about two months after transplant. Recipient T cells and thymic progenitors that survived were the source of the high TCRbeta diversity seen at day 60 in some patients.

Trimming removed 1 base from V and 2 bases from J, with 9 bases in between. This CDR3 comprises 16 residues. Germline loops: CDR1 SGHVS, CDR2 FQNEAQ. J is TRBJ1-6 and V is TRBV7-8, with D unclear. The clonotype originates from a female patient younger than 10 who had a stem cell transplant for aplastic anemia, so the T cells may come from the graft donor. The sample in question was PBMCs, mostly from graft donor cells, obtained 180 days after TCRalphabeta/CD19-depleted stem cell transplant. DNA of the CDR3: TGTGCCAGCAGCTTAGAAGGCCTGGCCTATAATTCACCCCTCCACTTT. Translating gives CASSLEGLAYNSPLHF.